This T cell receptor beta chain was profiled in a study of blood T cell repertoires in COVID-19 (dated by TCRdb to 2020 to 2021). In terms of the full investigation: Samples covering the acute and convalescent phases of COVID-19 were provided by collaborators in the United States, Italy and Spain. Nearly every sample came with metadata listing a de-identified subject ID, COVID-19 status, age in years and sex. The dataset comprised deeply sampled blood TCRbeta repertoires from subjects exposed to, actively infected with, or recovered from COVID-19. Where available, HLA class I and class II types were taken from metadata supplied by the sample provider and were not determined by assay-based typing. The material from the prospective study consisted of cDNA or gDNA derived from T cells, B-cell-depleted T cells, or PBMCs. The samples were drawn from the first 160 participants of the ongoing ImmuneRACE study and from some 1,300 subjects provided by 6 global collaborators. The repertoires were released in a freely available public database intended as a resource for research on the immune response to SARS-CoV-2. The study at large found these results: The amount of clinical and demographic metadata varied by source and participant and was provided uncurated.

Participants in the prospective study were aged 18 to 89 years, lived in 24 United States geographic areas, and enrolled through a virtual design. To assign participants to cohorts, the prospective study relied on clinical history that participants themselves reported in a screening survey and a study questionnaire. ImmuneRACE Cohort 3 recovered participants were defined by two consecutive negative NP/OP PCR tests, healthcare professional clearance, or symptom resolution. In the prospective study, whole blood, serum and a nasopharyngeal or oropharyngeal swab were collected from each participant by mobile phlebotomists. Prospective study participants could optionally give additional blood draws and questionnaires over an approximately 2-month period. Before DNA extraction, prospective study blood samples were shipped either frozen or at room temperature. TCRbeta CDR3 regions were amplified from genomic DNA by means of the immunoSEQ Assay, a bias-controlled multiplex PCR. As for how the authors treated the data: Within the assay, amplification of reference gene primers was used to estimate how many nucleated cells each sample contained. To quantify the absolute abundance of each unique TCRbeta CDR3 rearrangement, sequence reads were collapsed and filtered. For each sample, productive Simpson clonality was calculated as the square root of Simpson's diversity index over productive rearrangements. Here the immuneACCESS table is served through TCRdb, limited to in-frame sequences with V and J called. Missing clones are a known gap in these copies; in checked studies unresolved V genes cover under half, and the rest lacks a known reason. The V and J calls and clone size are taken from that table; D and trimming were inferred from the DNA. The sample table records roughly 300,000 clones; roughly 85% of these occur just once. The ten most abundant clones make up 2.5% to 3% of the sample.

About this clone: Its antigen remains undetermined. No much larger clone is present one base from it, and per-base qualities are unavailable.

Trimming accounts for 2 bases at V and 2 bases at J, while the number of junction bases matched to no gene is 4. CDR1 and CDR2 were assigned from the germline V gene as MDHEN and SYDVKM. The CDR3 has 16 amino acids, counting the end cysteine and phenylalanine. Here the CDR3 DNA is all that survives: 48 bases in frame from base 1. The chain is encoded by TRBV28 joined to TRBJ1-4, and 8 junctional nucleotides match TRBD1. The sequenced material came from PBMCs or T cells enriched from blood (not recorded which). This clonotype originated in a woman in her forties or fifties who had recovered from COVID-19. Here is the DNA: TGTGCCAGCAGTTTAAGTCAGGGGGCGACTAATGAAAAACTGTTTTTT. It is translated as CASSLSQGATNEKLFF.